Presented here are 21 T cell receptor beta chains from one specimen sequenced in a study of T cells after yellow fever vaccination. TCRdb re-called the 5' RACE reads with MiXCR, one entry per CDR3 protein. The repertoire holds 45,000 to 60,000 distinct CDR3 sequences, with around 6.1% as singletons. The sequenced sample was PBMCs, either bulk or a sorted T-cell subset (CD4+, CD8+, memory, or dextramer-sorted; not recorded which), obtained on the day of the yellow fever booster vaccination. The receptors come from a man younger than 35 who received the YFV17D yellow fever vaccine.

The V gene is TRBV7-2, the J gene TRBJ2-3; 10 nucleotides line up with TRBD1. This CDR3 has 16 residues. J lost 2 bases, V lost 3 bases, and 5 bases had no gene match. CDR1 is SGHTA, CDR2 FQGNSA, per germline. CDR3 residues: CASSFGQGGTTDTQYF. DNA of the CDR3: TGTGCCAGCAGCTTCGGACAGGGGGGGACCACAGATACGCAGTATTTT.

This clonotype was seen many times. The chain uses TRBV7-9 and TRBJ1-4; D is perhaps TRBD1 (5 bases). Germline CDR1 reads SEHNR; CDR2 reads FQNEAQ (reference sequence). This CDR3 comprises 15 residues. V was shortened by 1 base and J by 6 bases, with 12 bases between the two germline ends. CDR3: CASSLGGEEHEKLFF. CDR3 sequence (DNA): TGTGCCAGCAGCTTAGGGGGCGAAGAACATGAAAAACTGTTTTTT.

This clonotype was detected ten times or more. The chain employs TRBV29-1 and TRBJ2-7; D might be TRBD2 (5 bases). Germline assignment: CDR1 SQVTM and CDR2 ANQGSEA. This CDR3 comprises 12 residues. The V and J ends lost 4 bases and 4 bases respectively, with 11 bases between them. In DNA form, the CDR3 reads TGCAGCGTTGGCCGGGATATATACGAGCAGTACTTC. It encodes CSVGRDIYEQYF.

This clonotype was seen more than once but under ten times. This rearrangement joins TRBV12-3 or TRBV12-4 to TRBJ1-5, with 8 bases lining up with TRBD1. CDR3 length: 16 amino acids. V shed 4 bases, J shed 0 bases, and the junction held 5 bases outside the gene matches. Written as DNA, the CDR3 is TGTGCCAGCAGTTCCATCGGACAGGGTAGCAATCAGCCCCAGCATTTT. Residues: CASSSIGQGSNQPQHF.

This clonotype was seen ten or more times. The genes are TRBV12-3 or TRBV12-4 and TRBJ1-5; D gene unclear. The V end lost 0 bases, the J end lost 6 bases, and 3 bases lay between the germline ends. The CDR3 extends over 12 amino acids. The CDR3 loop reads CASSLAPQPQHF. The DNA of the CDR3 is TGTGCCAGCAGTTTAGCACCTCAGCCCCAGCATTTT.

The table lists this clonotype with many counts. The CDR3 nucleotides read TGTGCCAGCCGCGCGGACGGTGCCTACAATGAGCAGTTCTTC. Encoded protein: CASRADGAYNEQFF. V is TRBV2 and J is TRBJ2-1; D remains ambiguous. V lost 8 bases and J lost 2, with 13 bases in between. Germline lookup yields CDR1 SNHLY and CDR2 FYNNEI. CDR3 length: 14 residues.

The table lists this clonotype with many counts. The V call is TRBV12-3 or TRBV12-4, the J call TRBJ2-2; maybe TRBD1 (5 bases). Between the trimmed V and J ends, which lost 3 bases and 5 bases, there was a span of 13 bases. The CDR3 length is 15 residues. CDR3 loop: CASSLGPGRTGELFF. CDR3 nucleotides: TGTGCCAGCAGTTTGGGTCCAGGGCGGACCGGGGAGCTGTTTTTT.

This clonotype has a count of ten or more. The CDR3 DNA reads as TGCGCCAGCAGCTCAATCGGGGGTGAGCAGTTCTTC. Protein: CASSSIGGEQFF. V is TRBV5-1 and J is TRBJ2-1, with D tentatively TRBD2 (6 bases). Germline V CDR1 and CDR2: SGHRS, YFSETQ. CDR3 size: 12 residues. V gave up 3 bases and J gave up 9 bases, with 10 bases separating them.

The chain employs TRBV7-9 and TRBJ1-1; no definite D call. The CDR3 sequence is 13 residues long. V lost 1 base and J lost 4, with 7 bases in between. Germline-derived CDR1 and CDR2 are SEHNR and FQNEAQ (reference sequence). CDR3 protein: CASSLGFSTEAFF. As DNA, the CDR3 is TGTGCCAGCAGCTTAGGATTTAGCACTGAAGCTTTCTTT. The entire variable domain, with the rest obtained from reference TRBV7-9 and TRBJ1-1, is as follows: DTGVSQNPRHKITKRGQNVTFRCDPISEHNRLYWYRQTLGQGPEFLTYFQNEAQLEKSRLLSDRFSAERPKGSFSTLEIQRTEQGDSAMYLCASSLGFSTEAFFGQGTRLTVV.

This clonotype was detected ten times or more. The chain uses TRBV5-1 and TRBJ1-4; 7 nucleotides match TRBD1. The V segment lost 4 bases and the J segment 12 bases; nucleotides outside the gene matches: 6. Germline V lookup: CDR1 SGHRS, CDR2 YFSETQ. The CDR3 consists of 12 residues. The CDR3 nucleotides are TGCGCCAGCAGCCTGATTGGGACAGAACTGTTTTTT. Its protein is CASSLIGTELFF.

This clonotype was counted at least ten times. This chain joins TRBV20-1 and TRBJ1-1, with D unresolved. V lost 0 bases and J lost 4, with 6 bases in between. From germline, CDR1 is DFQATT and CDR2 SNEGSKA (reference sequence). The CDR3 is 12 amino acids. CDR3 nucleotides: TGCAGTGCTAGAGATCCAGGCACTGAAGCTTTCTTT. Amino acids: CSARDPGTEAFF.

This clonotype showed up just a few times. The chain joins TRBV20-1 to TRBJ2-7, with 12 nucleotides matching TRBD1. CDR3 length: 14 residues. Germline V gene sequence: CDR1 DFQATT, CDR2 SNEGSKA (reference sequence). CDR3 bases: TGCAGCCCCCCCCCGGGACAGGGGGCGAAAGAGCAGTACGTC. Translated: CSPPPGQGAKEQYV.

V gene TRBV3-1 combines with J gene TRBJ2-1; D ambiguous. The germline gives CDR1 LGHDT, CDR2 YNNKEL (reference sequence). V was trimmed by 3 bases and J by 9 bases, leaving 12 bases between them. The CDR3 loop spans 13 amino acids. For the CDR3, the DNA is TGTGCCAGCAGCCATCCCGGGCCTTTTGAGCAGTTCTTC. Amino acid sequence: CASSHPGPFEQFF.

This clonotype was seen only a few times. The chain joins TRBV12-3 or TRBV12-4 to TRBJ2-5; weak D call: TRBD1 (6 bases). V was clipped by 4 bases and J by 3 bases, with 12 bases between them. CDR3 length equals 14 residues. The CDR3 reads CASSWGPGEETQYF. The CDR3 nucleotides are TGTGCCAGCAGTTGGGGCCCAGGGGAAGAGACCCAGTACTTC.

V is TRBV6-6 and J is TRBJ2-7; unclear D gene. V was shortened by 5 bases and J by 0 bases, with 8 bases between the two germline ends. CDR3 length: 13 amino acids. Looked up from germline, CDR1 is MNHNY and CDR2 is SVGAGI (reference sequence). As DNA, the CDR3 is TGTGCCAGCAGTGGGTTGTACTCCTACGAGCAGTACTTC. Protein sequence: CASSGLYSYEQYF.

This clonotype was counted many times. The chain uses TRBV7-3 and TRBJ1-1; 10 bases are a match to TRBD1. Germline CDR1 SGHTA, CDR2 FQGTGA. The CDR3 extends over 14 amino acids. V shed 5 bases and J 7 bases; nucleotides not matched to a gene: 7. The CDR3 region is CASSPGTGAFEAFF. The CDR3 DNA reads TGTGCCAGCAGCCCCGGGACAGGGGCCTTTGAAGCTTTCTTT.

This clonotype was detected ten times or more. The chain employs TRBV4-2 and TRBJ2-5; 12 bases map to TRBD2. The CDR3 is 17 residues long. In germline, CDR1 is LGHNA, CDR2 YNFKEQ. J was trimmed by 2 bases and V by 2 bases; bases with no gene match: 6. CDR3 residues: CASSQRLAGASQETQYF. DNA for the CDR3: TGTGCCAGCAGCCAACGACTAGCGGGGGCCTCACAAGAGACCCAGTACTTC.

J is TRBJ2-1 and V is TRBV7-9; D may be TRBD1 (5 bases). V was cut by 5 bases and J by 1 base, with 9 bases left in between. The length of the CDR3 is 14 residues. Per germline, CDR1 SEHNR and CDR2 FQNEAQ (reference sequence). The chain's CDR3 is CASSKSGSYNEQFF. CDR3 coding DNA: TGTGCCAGCAGCAAATCAGGGTCCTACAATGAGCAGTTCTTC.

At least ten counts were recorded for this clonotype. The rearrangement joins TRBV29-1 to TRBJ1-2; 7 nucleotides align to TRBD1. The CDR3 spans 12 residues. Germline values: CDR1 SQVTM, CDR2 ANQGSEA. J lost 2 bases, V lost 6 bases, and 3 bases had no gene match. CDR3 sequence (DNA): TGCAGCGTCTCGACAGGGAACTATGGCTACACCTTC. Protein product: CSVSTGNYGYTF.

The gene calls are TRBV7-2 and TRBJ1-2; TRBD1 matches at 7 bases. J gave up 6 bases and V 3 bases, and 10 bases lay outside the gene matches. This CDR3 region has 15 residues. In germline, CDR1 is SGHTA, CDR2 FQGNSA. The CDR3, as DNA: TGTGCCAGCAGCTTCCCATCCTCCGACAGGGATGGCTACACCTTC. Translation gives CASSFPSSDRDGYTF.

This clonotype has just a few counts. The CDR3 here is CASSFRLQETQYF. The CDR3 coding sequence is TGTGCCAGCAGCTTCCGATTACAAGAGACCCAGTACTTC. The chain is built from TRBV7-9 and TRBJ2-5; D gene unclear. Germline loops: CDR1 SEHNR, CDR2 FQNEAQ (reference sequence). This CDR3 region has 13 residues. The V end was cut by 3 bases, the J end by 2 bases, with 7 bases between.